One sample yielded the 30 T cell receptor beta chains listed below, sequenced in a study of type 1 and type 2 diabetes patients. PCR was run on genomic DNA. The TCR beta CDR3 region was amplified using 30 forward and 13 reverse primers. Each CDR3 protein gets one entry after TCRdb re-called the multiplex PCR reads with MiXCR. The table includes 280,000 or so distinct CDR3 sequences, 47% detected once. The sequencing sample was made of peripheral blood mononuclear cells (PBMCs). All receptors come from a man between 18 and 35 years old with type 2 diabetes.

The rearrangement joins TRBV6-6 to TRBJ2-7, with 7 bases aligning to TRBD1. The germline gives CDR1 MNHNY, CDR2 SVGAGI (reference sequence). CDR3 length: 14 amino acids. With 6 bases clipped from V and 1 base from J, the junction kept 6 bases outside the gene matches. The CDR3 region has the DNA TGTGCCAGCAGACCGGGACAGCAGTCCTACGAGCAGTACTTC. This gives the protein CASRPGQQSYEQYF.

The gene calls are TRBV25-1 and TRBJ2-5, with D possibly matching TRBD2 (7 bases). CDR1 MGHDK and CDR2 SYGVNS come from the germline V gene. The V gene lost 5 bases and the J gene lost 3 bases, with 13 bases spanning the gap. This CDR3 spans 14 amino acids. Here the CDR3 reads CASSLRGGEETQYF. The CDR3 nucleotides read TGTGCCAGCAGTTTAAGGGGGGGAGAAGAGACCCAGTACTTC.

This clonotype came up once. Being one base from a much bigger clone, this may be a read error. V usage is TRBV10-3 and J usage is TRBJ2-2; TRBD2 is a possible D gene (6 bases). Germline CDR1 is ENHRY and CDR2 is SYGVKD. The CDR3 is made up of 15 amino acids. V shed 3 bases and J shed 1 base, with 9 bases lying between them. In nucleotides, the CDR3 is TGTGCCATCAGTGAAGCGGGTTTGAACACCGGGGAGCTGTTTTTT. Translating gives CAISEAGLNTGELFF.

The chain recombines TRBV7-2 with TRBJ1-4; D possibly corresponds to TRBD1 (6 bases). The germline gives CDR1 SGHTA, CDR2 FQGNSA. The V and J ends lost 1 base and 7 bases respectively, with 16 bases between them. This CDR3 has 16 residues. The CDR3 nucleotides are TGTGCCAGCAGCTTAGTGGGCAGGGGTGGGGTTGAAAAACTGTTTTTT. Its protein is CASSLVGRGGVEKLFF.

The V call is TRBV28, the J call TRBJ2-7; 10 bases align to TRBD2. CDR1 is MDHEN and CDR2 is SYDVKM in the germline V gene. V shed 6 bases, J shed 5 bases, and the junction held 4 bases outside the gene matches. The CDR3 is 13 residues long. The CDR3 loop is CASSLAGGNEQYF. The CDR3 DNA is TGTGCCAGCAGCTTAGCGGGAGGCAACGAGCAGTACTTC.

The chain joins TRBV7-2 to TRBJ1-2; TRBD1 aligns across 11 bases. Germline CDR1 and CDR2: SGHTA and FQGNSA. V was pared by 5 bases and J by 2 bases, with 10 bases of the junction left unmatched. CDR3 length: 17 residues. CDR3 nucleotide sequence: TGTGCCAGCAGCACCCGGACAGGGGGCTTTCAGAACTATGGCTACACCTTC. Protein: CASSTRTGGFQNYGYTF.

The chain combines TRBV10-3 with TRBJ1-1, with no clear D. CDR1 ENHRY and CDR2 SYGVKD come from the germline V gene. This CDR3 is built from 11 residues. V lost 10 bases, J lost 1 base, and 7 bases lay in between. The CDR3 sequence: CATRENTEAFF. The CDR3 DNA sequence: TGTGCCACCCGGGAGAACACTGAAGCTTTCTTT.

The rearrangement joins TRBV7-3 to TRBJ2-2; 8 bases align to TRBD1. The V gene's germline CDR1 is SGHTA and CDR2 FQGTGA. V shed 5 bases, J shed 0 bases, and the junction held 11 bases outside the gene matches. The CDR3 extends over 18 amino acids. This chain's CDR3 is CASSQGVRTGTNTGELFF. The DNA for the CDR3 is TGTGCCAGCAGCCAAGGTGTCCGGACAGGGACGAACACCGGGGAGCTGTTTTTT. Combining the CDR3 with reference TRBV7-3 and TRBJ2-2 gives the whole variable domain GAGVSQTPSNKVTEKGKYVELRCDPISGHTALYWYRQSLGQGPEFLIYFQGTGAADDSGLPNDRFFAVRPEGSVSTLKIQRTERGDSAVYLCASSQGVRTGTNTGELFFGEGSRLTVL.

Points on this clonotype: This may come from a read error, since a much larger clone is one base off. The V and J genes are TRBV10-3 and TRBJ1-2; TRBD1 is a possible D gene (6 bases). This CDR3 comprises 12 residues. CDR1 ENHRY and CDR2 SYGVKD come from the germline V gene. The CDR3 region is CAISGGGYGHTF. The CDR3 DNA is TGTGCCATCAGTGGGGGGGGCTATGGCCACACCTTC.

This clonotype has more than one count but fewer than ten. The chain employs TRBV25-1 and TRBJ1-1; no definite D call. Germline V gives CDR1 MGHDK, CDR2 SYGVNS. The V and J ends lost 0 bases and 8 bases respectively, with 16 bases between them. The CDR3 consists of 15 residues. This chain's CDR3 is CASSEYGSTEAEAFF. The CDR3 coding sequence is TGTGCCAGCAGTGAATATGGATCCACCGAAGCCGAAGCTTTCTTT.

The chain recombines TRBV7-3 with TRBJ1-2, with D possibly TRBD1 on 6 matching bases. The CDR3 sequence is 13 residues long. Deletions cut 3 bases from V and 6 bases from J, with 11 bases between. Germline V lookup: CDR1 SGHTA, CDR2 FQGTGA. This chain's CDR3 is CASSFRGVDGYTF. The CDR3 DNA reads TGTGCCAGCAGCTTCAGGGGTGTGGATGGCTACACCTTC.

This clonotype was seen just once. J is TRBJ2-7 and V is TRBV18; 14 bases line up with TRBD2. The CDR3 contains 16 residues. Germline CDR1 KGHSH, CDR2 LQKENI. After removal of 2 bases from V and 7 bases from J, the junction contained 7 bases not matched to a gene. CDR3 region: CASSPGVGLAGGEQYF. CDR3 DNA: TGTGCCAGCTCACCAGGGGTAGGACTAGCGGGAGGAGAGCAGTACTTC.

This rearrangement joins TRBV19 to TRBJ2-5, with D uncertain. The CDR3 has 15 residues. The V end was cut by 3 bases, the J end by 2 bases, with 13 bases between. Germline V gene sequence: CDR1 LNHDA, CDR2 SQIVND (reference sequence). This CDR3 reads CASSIPRTGQETQYF. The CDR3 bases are TGTGCCAGTAGTATCCCTCGGACGGGTCAAGAGACCCAGTACTTC.

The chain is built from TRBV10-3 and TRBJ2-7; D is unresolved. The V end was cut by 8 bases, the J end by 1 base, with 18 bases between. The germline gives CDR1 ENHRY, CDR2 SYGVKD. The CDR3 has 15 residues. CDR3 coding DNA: TGTGCCATCGATGACAAAAGCAAGGGATCCTACGAGCAGTACTTC. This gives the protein CAIDDKSKGSYEQYF.

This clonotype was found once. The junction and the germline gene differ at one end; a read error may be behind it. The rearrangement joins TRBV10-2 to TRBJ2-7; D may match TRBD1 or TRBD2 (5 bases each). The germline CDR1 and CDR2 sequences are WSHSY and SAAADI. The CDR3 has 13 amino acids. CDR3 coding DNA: TGCGCCAGCAGGGACTCTGAATGGGACGAGCAGTGCTTC. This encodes CASRDSEWDEQCF.

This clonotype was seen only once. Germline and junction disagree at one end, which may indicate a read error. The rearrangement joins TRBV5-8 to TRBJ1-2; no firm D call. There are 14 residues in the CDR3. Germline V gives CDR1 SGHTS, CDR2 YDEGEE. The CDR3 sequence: CASSQDPVVYGYTF. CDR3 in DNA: TGCGCCAGCAGCCAAGACCCTGTGGTTTATGGCTACACCTTC. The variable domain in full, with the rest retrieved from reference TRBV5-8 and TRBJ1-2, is EAGVTQSPTHLIKTRGQQATLRCSPISGHTSVYWYQQALGLGLQFLLWYDEGEERNRGNFPPRFSGRQFPNYSSELNVNALELEDSALYLCASSQDPVVYGYTFGSGTRLTVV.

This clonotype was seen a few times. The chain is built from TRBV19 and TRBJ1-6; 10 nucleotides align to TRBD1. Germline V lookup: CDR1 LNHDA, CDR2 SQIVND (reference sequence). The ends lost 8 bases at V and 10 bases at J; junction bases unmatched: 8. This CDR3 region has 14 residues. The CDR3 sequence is CASAKTGGGSPLHF. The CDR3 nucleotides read TGTGCCAGTGCCAAGACAGGGGGCGGCTCACCCCTCCACTTT.

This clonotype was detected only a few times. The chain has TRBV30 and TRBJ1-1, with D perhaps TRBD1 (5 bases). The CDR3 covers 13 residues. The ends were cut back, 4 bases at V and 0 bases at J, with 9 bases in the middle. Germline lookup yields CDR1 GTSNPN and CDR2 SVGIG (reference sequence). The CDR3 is CAWIRQLNTEAFF. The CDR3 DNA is TGTGCCTGGATTAGACAGCTGAACACTGAAGCTTTCTTT.

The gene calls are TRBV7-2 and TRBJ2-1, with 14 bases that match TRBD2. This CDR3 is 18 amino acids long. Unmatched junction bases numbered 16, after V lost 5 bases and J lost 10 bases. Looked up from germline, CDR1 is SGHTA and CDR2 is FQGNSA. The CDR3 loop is CASSVGLAGERSECEQFF. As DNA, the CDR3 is TGTGCCAGCAGCGTGGGACTAGCGGGAGAGAGGTCAGAGTGCGAGCAGTTCTTC. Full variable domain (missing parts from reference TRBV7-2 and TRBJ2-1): GAGVSQSPSNKVTEKGKDVELRCDPISGHTALYWYRQSLGQGLEFLIYFQGNSAPDKSGLPSDRFSAERTGGSVSTLTIQRTQQEDSAVYLCASSVGLAGERSECEQFFGPGTRLTVL.

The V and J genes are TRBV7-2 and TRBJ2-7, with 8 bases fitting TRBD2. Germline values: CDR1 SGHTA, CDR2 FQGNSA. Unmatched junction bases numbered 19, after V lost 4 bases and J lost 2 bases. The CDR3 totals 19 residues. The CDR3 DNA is TGTGCCAGCAGCTCCCGGGGGGGTAGTATAGCGGGAAGAACCTACGAGCAGTACTTC. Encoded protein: CASSSRGGSIAGRTYEQYF.

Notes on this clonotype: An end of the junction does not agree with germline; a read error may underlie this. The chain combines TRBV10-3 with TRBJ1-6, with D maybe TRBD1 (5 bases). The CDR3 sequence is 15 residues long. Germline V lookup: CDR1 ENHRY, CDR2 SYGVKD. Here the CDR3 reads CASSLLWDGNSPLHF. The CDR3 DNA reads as TGTGCCAGCAGTTTATTGTGGGACGGTAATTCACCCCTCCACTTT.

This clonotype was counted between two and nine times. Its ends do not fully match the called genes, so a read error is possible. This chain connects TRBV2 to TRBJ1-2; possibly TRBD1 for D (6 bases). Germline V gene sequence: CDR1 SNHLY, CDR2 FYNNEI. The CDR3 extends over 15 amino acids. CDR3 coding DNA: TGTGCCATCAGTGAAGTGATGCAGGGGTCAAATGGCTACACCTTC. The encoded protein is CAISEVMQGSNGYTF.

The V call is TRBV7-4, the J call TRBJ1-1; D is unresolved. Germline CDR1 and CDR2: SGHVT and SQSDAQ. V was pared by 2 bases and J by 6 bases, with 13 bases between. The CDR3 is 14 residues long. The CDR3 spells CASSLSPGSAEAFF. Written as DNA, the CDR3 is TGTGCCAGCAGCTTATCACCGGGTTCCGCTGAAGCTTTCTTT.

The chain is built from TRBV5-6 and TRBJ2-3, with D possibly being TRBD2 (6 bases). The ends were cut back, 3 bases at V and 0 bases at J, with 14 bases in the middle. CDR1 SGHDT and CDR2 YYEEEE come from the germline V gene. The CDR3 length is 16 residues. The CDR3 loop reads CASSSDSGGSTDTQYF. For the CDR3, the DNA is TGTGCCAGCAGCTCTGACTCCGGGGGAAGCACAGATACGCAGTATTTT.

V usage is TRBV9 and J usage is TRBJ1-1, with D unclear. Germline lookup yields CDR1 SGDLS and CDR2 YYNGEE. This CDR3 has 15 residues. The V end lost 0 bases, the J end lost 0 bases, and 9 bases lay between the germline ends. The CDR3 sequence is CASSVVSQMNTEAFF. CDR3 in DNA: TGTGCCAGCAGCGTAGTATCACAGATGAACACTGAAGCTTTCTTT.

The CDR3 DNA sequence: TGCGCCAGTCGGACACAATCCTACAATGAGCAGTTCTTC. Protein product: CASRTQSYNEQFF. This chain joins TRBV5-1 and TRBJ2-1; the D gene is possibly TRBD1 (5 bases). The germline CDR1 and CDR2 sequences are SGHRS and YFSETQ. CDR3 length: 13 amino acids. V gave up 8 bases and J gave up 1 base, with 10 bases separating them.

Written as DNA, the CDR3 is TGTGCCTGGAGAAATCAGGTTTACTATGGCTACACCTTC. Protein: CAWRNQVYYGYTF. J is TRBJ1-2 and V is TRBV30; D remains ambiguous. Trimming stripped 3 bases from V and 3 bases from J, with 11 bases between. CDR3 length: 13 residues. The germline V gene has CDR1 GTSNPN and CDR2 SVGIG (reference sequence).

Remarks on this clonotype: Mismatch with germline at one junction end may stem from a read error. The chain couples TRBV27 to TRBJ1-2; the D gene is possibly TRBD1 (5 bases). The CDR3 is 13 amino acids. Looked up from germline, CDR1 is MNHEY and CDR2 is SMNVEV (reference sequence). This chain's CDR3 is CASSLMVGAGCTF. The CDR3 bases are TGTGCCAGCAGTTTAATGGTCGGGGCTGGCTGCACCTTC.

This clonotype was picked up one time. CDR3 sequence reads: CASSFRLGNQPQHF. The CDR3 DNA sequence: TGTGCCAGCAGTTTCCGTTTGGGAAATCAGCCCCAGCATTTT. The V gene is TRBV27, the J gene TRBJ1-5; D unresolved. The CDR3 totals 14 residues. Trimming cost V 3 bases and J 4 bases, with 10 bases left between them. The V gene's germline CDR1 is MNHEY and CDR2 SMNVEV (reference sequence).

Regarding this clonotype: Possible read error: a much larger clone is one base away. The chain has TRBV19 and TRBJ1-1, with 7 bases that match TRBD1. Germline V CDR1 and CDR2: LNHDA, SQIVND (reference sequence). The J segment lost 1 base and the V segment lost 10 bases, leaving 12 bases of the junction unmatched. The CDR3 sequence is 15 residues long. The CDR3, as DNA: TGTGCCATCAGTAAGTCGGGACAGTCGAACACTGAAGCTTTCTTT. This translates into CAISKSGQSNTEAFF.